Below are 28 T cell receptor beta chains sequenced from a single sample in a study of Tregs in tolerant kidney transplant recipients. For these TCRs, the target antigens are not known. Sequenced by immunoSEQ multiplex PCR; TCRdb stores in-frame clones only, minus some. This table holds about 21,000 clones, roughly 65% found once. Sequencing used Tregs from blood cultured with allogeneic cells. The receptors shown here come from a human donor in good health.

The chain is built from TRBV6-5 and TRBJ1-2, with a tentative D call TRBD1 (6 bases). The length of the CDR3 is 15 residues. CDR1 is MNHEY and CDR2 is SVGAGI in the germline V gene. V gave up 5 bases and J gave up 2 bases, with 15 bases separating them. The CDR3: CASSAPGQGNYGYTF. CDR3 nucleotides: TGTGCCAGCAGTGCCCCGGGGCAGGGGAACTATGGCTACACCTTC.

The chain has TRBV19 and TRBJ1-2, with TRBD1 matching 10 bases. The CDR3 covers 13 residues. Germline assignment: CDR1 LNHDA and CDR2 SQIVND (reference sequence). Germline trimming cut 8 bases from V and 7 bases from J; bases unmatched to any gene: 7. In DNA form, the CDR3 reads TGTGCCAGTGACAGGGGGCAAAGTTTTGGCTACACCTTC. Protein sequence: CASDRGQSFGYTF. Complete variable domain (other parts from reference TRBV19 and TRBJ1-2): DGGITQSPKYLFRKEGQNVTLSCEQNLNHDAMYWYRQDPGQGLRLIYYSQIVNDFQKGDIAEGYSVSREKKESFPLTVTSAQKNPTAFYLCASDRGQSFGYTFGSGTRLTVV.

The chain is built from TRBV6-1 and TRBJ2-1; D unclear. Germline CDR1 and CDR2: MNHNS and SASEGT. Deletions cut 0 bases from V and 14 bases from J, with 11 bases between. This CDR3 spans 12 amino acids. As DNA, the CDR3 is TGTGCCAGCAGTGAAGCTATTTCCCTTGAGTTCTTC. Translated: CASSEAISLEFF.

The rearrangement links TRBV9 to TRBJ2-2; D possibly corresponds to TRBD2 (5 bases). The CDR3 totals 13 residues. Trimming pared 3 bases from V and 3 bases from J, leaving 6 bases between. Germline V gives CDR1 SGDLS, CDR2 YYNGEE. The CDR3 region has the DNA TGTGCCAGCAGCGAGAGGGACACCGGGGAGCTGTTTTTT. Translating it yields CASSERDTGELFF.

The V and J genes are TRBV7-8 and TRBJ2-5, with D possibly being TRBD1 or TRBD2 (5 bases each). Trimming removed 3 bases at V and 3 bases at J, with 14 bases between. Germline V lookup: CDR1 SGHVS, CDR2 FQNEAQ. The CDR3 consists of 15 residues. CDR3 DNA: TGTGCCAGCAGCTTTTGGGGGAAGGGTAAAGAGACCCAGTACTTC. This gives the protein CASSFWGKGKETQYF.

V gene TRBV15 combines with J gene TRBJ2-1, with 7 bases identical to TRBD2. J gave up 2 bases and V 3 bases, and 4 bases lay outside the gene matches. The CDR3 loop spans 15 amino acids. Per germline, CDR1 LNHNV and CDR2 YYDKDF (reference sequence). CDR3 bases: TGTGCCACCAGCAGGAGCGGGGCCACCTACAATGAGCAGTTCTTC. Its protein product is CATSRSGATYNEQFF.

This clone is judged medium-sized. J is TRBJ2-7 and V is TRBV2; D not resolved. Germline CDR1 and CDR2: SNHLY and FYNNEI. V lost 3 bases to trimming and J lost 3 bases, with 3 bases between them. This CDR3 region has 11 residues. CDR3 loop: CASSDGYEQYF. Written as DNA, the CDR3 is TGTGCCAGCAGTGACGGCTACGAGCAGTACTTC.

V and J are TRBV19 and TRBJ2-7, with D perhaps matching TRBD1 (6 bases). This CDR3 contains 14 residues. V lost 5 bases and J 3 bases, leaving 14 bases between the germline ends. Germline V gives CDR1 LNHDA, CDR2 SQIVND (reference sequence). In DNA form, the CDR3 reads TGTGCCAGTAGTCTAAACCGGGACATCTACGAGCAGTACTTC. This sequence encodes CASSLNRDIYEQYF.

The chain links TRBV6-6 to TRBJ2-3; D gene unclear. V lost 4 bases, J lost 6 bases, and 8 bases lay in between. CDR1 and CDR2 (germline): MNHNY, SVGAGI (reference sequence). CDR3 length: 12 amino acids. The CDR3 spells CASSFLGDTQYF. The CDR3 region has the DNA TGTGCCAGCAGTTTTTTAGGGGATACGCAGTATTTT.

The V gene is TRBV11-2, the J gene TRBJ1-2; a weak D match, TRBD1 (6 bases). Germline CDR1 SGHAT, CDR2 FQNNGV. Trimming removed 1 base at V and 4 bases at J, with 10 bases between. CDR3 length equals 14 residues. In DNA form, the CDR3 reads TGTGCCAGCAGCTTAGGGCCAGGGGCCTATGGCTACACCTTC. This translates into CASSLGPGAYGYTF.

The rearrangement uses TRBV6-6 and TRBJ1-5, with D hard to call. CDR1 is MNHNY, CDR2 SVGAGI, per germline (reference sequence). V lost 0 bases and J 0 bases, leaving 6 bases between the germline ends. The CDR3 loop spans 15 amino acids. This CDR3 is CASSYSIDSNQPQHF. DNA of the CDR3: TGTGCCAGCAGTTACTCGATAGATAGCAATCAGCCCCAGCATTTT.

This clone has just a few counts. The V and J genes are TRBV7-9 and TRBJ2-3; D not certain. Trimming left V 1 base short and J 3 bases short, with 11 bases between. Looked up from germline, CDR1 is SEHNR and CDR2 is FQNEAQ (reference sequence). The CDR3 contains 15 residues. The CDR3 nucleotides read TGTGCCAGCAGCTTAGTTCTGGCGGCAACAGATACGCAGTATTTT. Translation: CASSLVLAATDTQYF.

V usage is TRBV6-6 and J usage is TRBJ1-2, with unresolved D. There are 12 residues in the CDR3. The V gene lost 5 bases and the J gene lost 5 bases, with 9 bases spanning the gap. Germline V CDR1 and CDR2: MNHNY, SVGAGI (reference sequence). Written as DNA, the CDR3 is TGTGCCAGCAGTCGAGACCCATATGGCTACACCTTC. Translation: CASSRDPYGYTF.

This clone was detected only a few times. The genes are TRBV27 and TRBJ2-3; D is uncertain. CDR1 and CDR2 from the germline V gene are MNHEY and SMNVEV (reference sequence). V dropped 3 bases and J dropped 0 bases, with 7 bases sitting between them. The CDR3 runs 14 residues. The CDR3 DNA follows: TGTGCCAGCAGTTTGGACCGTAGCACAGATACGCAGTATTTT. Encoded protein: CASSLDRSTDTQYF.

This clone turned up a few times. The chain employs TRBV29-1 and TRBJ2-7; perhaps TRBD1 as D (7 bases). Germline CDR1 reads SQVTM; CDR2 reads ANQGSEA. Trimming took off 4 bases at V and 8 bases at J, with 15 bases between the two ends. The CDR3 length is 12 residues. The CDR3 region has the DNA TGCAGCGTTGCCAGGGGGGACTTGAAGCAGTACTTC. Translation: CSVARGDLKQYF.

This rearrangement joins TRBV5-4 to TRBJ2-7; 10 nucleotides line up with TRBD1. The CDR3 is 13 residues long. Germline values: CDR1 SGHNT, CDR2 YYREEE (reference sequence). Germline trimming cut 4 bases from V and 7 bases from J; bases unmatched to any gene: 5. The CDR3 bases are TGTGCCAGCAGCCGGGGACAGGGGAGGGAGCAGTACTTC. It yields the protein CASSRGQGREQYF.

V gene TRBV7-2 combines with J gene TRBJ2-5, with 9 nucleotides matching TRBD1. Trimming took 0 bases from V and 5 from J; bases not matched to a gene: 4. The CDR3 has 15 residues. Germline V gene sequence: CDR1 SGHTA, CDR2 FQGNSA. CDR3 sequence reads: CASSLATGGVETQYF. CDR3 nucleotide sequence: TGTGCCAGCAGCTTAGCGACAGGGGGGGTTGAGACCCAGTACTTC.

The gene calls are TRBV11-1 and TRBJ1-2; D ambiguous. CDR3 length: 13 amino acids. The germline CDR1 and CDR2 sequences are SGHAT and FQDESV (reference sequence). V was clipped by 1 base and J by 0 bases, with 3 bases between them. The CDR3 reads CASSLGTNYGYTF. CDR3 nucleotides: TGTGCCAGCAGCTTAGGGACTAACTATGGCTACACCTTC.

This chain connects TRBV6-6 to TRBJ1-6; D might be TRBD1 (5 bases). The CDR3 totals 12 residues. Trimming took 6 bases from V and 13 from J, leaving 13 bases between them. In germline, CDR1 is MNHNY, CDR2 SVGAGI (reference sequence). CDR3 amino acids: CASSYLGTPLHF. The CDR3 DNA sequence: TGTGCCAGCAGCTATCTCGGGACCCCCCTCCACTTT.

The CDR3 sequence: CSVAQSYGYTF. CDR3 nucleotide sequence: TGCAGCGTTGCACAAAGCTATGGCTACACCTTC. The V gene is TRBV29-1, the J gene TRBJ1-2; D not certain. The CDR3 spans 11 residues. The V gene lost 4 bases and the J gene lost 4 bases, with 7 bases spanning the gap. Germline lookup yields CDR1 SQVTM and CDR2 ANQGSEA. The full variable domain, rest sourced from reference TRBV29-1 and TRBJ1-2, is SAVISQKPSRDICQRGTSLTIQCQVDSQVTMMFWYRQQPGQSLTLIATANQGSEATYESGFVIDKFPISRPNLTFSTLTVSNMSPEDSSIYLCSVAQSYGYTFGSGTRLTVV.

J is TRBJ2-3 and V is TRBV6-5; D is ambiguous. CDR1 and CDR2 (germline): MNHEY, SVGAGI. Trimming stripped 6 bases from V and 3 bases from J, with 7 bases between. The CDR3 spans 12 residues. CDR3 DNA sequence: TGTGCCAGCAGGGATACAACAGATACGCAGTATTTT. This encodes CASRDTTDTQYF.

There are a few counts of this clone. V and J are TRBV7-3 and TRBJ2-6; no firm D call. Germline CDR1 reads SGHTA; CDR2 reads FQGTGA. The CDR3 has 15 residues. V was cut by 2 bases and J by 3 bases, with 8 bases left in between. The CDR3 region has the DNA TGTGCCAGCAGCTTAGTTGGTTTTGGGGCCAACGTCCTGACTTTC. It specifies CASSLVGFGANVLTF.

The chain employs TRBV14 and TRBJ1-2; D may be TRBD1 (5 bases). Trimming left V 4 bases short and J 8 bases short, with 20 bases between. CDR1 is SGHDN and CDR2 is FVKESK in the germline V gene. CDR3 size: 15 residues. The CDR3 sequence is CASSPQGRGGRGYTF. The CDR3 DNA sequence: TGTGCCAGCAGCCCCCAGGGAAGGGGAGGAAGGGGCTACACCTTC.

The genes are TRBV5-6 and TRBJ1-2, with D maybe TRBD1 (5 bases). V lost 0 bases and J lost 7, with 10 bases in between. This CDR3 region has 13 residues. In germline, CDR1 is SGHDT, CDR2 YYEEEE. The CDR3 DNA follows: TGTGCCAGCAGCTTGGGCAGGGCCGGTGGCTACACCTTC. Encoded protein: CASSLGRAGGYTF.

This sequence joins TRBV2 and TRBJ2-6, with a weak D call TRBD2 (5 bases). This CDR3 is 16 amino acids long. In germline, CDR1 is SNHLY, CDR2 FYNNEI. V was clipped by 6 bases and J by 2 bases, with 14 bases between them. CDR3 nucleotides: TGTGCCAGCAGGGGGAGAACTGAAGCTGGGGCCAACGTCCTGACTTTC. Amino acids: CASRGRTEAGANVLTF.

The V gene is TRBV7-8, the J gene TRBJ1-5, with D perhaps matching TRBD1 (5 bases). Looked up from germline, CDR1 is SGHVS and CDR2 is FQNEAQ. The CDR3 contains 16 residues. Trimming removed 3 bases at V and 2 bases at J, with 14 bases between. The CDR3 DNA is TGTGCCAGCAGCTTCACGCAGGGACGCGGCAATCAGCCCCAGCATTTT. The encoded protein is CASSFTQGRGNQPQHF.

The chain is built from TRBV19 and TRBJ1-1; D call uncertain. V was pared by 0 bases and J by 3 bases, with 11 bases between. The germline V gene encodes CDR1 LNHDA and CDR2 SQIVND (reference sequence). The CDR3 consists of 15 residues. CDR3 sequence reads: CASSIENTRDTEAFF. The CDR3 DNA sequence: TGTGCCAGTAGTATAGAAAACACGAGGGACACTGAAGCTTTCTTT.

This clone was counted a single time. CDR3 amino acids: CASSRRRTKETQYF. DNA for the CDR3: TGTGCCAGTAGCCGTCGTCGAACTAAAGAGACCCAGTACTTC. The chain carries TRBV19 and TRBJ2-5; D is unresolved. The germline V gene encodes CDR1 LNHDA and CDR2 SQIVND (reference sequence). Trimming removed 6 bases at V and 3 bases at J, with 14 bases between. CDR3 length equals 14 residues.